This TCR beta chain appears in the sequencing data of a study of blood T cell repertoires in COVID-19. At the level of the study: PBMCs, B-cell-depleted T cells, or T cells provided the cDNA or gDNA that made up the material.

Authors' methods: For nucleated cells, counts were estimated from reference gene primer amplification. The assay was immunoSEQ multiplex PCR, and TCRdb's table has in-frame clones only and misses some. That table gives V, J and clone size, and the DNA gave D and trimming. The sample contains about 130,000 clones, 79% of which appear only once. The V gene lost 0 bases and the J gene lost 1 base, with 8 bases spanning the gap. CDR3 size: 15 residues. Germline V gene lookup returns CDR1 SGHRS and CDR2 YFSETQ. The sample comprised peripheral blood. The clonotype originates from a man aged 40-49 years with active or convalescent COVID-19. This chain joins TRBV5-1 and TRBJ1-5; D remains ambiguous. Written as DNA, the CDR3 is TGCGCCAGCAGCTTGGGAGGGTGGAGCAATCAGCCCCAGCATTTT. It codes for CASSLGGWSNQPQHF.